This TCR beta chain derives from a study of blood T cell repertoires in COVID-19. Trimming took 8 bases from V and 1 from J, leaving 15 bases between them. The CDR3 contains 16 residues. Germline loops: CDR1 MNHEY, CDR2 SMNVEV (reference sequence). The assay was immunoSEQ multiplex PCR, and TCRdb's table has in-frame clones only and misses some. The data contain 410,000 or so clones, around nine tenths of them seen just once; the ten biggest clones take up around 1.5%. The rearrangement joins TRBV27 to TRBJ2-6, with D possibly being TRBD1 (6 bases). The specimen sequenced was peripheral blood. This sequence originates from a woman in her thirties or forties with COVID-19, enrolled during active disease. As DNA, the CDR3 is TGTGCCAGCCGGGATTTTCAGGGGTCTGGGGCCAACGTCCTGACTTTC. Translation: CASRDFQGSGANVLTF.